This passage covers 19 T cell receptor beta chains from one sample sequenced in a study of CD8 T cells in Susac syndrome (dated by TCRdb to 2018 to 2020). Library method: the immunoSEQ multiplex PCR assay. RNA was extracted using the RNeasy kit, and about 0.5 to 1 ug of the RNA was reverse transcribed with random hexamers. TCRdb itself trimmed the public reads at Q25 with fastp, ran MiXCR and retained productive beta chains. CDR3 protein duplicates are merged, each entry listing the most common genes and DNA. The sample table holds under 250,000 distinct CDR3 sequences, of which approximately 92% were seen once. The top ten hold 0.055% to 0.075% of the sample. Sample: CD4+ T cells from PBMCs. The receptors come from a human donor with multiple sclerosis.

This chain connects TRBV6-2 or TRBV6-3 to TRBJ1-1; D is uncertain. CDR1 is MNHEY, CDR2 SVGEGT, per germline. CDR3 size: 11 residues. Trimming stripped 6 bases from V and 11 bases from J, with 13 bases between. Here the CDR3 reads CASRSVGTAFF. In DNA, the CDR3 is TGTGCCAGCAGGTCGGTTGGTACGGCTTTCTTT.

This clonotype showed up just once. The rearrangement links TRBV12-3 or TRBV12-4 to TRBJ2-2, with 7 nucleotides matching TRBD2. The CDR3 has 14 amino acids. J was trimmed by 6 bases and V by 3 bases; bases with no gene match: 4. The CDR3 sequence is CASSFASGSGELFF. The DNA for the CDR3 is TGTGCCAGCAGTTTTGCTAGCGGATCCGGGGAGCTGTTTTTT.

The CDR3 DNA is TGTGCCACCAGTGACCCAGGGACTGCTCAAGAGACCCAGTACTTC. Its translation is CATSDPGTAQETQYF. The chain has TRBV24-1 and TRBJ2-5; TRBD2 might be the D (6 bases). Germline-derived CDR1 and CDR2 are KGHDR and SFDVKD. V was clipped by 4 bases and J by 2 bases, with 13 bases between them. This CDR3 has 15 amino acids.

The CDR3 is CASSARTSGENEQFF. CDR3 DNA sequence: TGTGCCAGCAGCGCGAGGACTAGCGGGGAGAATGAGCAGTTCTTC. This chain connects TRBV7-2 to TRBJ2-1, with TRBD2 identical over 12 bases. Germline-derived CDR1 and CDR2 are SGHTA and FQGNSA. CDR3 length equals 15 residues. Losses at the gene ends were 5 bases for V and 7 bases for J; bases not matched to a gene: 6. Based on the CDR3 plus reference TRBV7-2 and TRBJ2-1, the full variable domain is GAGVSQSPSNKVTEKGKDVELRCDPISGHTALYWYRQSLGQGLEFLIYFQGNSAPDKSGLPSDRFSAERTGGSVSTLTIQRTQQEDSAVYLCASSARTSGENEQFFGPGTRLTVL.

J is TRBJ1-1 and V is TRBV12-3 or TRBV12-4; D gene unclear. Trimming shortened V by 3 bases and J by 1 base, and 15 bases separated the two germline ends. The CDR3 is made up of 16 amino acids. CDR3 DNA sequence: TGTGCCAGCAGTTTGGCTGGGAGGTATTCGAACACTGAAGCTTTCTTT. Its translation is CASSLAGRYSNTEAFF.

Here the CDR3 reads CASRRELAFNYGYTF. The CDR3 DNA reads TGTGCCAGCAGGCGGGAGCTCGCCTTTAACTATGGCTACACCTTC. This chain links TRBV5-6 with TRBJ1-2; D is undetermined. The CDR3 has 15 amino acids. CDR1 is SGHDT and CDR2 is YYEEEE in the germline V gene. The V end lost 5 bases, the J end lost 1 base, and 15 bases lay between the germline ends.

The J gene is TRBJ1-1, the V gene TRBV2, with a tentative D call TRBD1 (6 bases). The CDR3 loop spans 15 amino acids. CDR1 and CDR2 (germline): SNHLY, FYNNEI. Trimming cost V 8 bases and J 3 bases, with 19 bases left between them. The CDR3 protein is CASSDVAGVDTEAFF. The CDR3 region has the DNA TGTGCCAGCTCAGACGTCGCAGGGGTAGACACTGAAGCTTTCTTT.

The rearrangement uses TRBV2 and TRBJ2-7; tentative D call: TRBD1 (5 bases). Germline CDR1 reads SNHLY; CDR2 reads FYNNEI. There are 13 residues in the CDR3. Trimming removed 8 bases at V and 6 bases at J, with 17 bases between. CDR3 nucleotide sequence: TGTGCCAGCGAACAATACAGGAGAAGCGAGCAGTACGTC. Protein sequence: CASEQYRRSEQYV.

The rearrangement uses TRBV10-3 and TRBJ1-5, with TRBD1 as a possible D gene (6 bases). The germline V gene encodes CDR1 ENHRY and CDR2 SYGVKD. V dropped 6 bases and J dropped 0 bases, with 9 bases sitting between them. The CDR3 totals 14 residues. The CDR3 loop is CAISQGTSNQPQHF. CDR3 bases: TGTGCCATCAGCCAGGGGACTAGCAATCAGCCCCAGCATTTT.

This rearrangement joins TRBV20-1 to TRBJ2-7, with D maybe TRBD1 (6 bases). From germline, CDR1 is DFQATT and CDR2 SNEGSKA (reference sequence). Trimming removed 6 bases from V and 6 bases from J, with 12 bases in between. The CDR3 loop spans 11 amino acids. The CDR3 region has the DNA TGCAGTGCCAGGGGTGGGCCCGAGCAGTACGTC. It yields the protein CSARGGPEQYV.

This chain connects TRBV20-1 to TRBJ2-3; 12 positions match TRBD1. V lost 2 bases to trimming and J lost 4 bases; unmatched junction nucleotides: 4. The CDR3 has 15 amino acids. Looked up from germline, CDR1 is DFQATT and CDR2 is SNEGSKA (reference sequence). The CDR3 region has the DNA TGCAGTGCTAGATCGGGACAGGGGGCCCCAGATACGCAGTATTTT. As protein: CSARSGQGAPDTQYF.

The chain has TRBV10-3 and TRBJ2-5, with 7 bases fitting TRBD2. The CDR3 runs to 16 residues. CDR1 is ENHRY, CDR2 SYGVKD, per germline. V shed 3 bases, J shed 5 bases, and the junction held 12 bases outside the gene matches. The CDR3 loop reads CAISDAKGRGMETQYF. The CDR3 bases are TGTGCCATCAGTGATGCTAAGGGGAGGGGAATGGAGACCCAGTACTTC.

The chain is built from TRBV12-3 or TRBV12-4 and TRBJ1-4; 8 bases match TRBD1. The J segment lost 5 bases and the V segment lost 2 bases, leaving 4 bases of the junction unmatched. CDR3 length equals 15 residues. CDR3 bases: TGTGCCAGCAGTTTACAGGGGGCGCCGAATGAAAAACTGTTTTTT. This codes for CASSLQGAPNEKLFF.

V is TRBV12-5 and J is TRBJ1-3, with unresolved D. Germline lookup yields CDR1 LGHNT and CDR2 FRNRAP. V lost 6 bases to trimming and J lost 3 bases, with 18 bases between them. The CDR3 runs 16 residues. CDR3: CASGRPYSPNGNTIYF. Here the CDR3 DNA reads TGTGCTAGTGGCCGCCCTTATTCCCCCAATGGAAACACCATATATTTT.

The rearrangement uses TRBV4-1 and TRBJ2-7, with 7 bases aligning to TRBD2. Trimming at V came to 0 bases and at J to 0 bases, leaving 8 bases not matched to a gene. Germline lookup yields CDR1 MGHRA and CDR2 YSYEKL. This CDR3 spans 17 amino acids. In DNA, the CDR3 is TGCGCCAGCAGCCAAGATTCCCCCGGGGGGAGCTCCTACGAGCAGTACTTC. It is translated as CASSQDSPGGSSYEQYF.

The J gene is TRBJ2-3, the V gene TRBV7-3; TRBD2 aligns across 8 bases. This CDR3 spans 16 amino acids. The V gene end was trimmed by 4 bases and the J gene end by 2 bases; junction bases not matched to a gene: 8. Germline values: CDR1 SGHTA, CDR2 FQGTGA. The DNA for the CDR3 is TGTGCCAGCAGCTCGAGAACTAGCGGCCCCACAGATACGCAGTATTTT. Amino acids: CASSSRTSGPTDTQYF.

This sequence joins TRBV9 and TRBJ2-7; 7 nucleotides match TRBD1. Unmatched junction bases numbered 3, after V lost 0 bases and J lost 6 bases. CDR3 length: 13 amino acids. The V gene's germline CDR1 is SGDLS and CDR2 YYNGEE. Here the CDR3 DNA reads TGTGCCAGCAGCGTAGGACAGGGTCCCGAGCAGTACTTC. Protein sequence: CASSVGQGPEQYF.

DNA for the CDR3: TGTGCCAGCAGGCCACAGGGGATCTCCTATGGCTACACCTTC. Translation gives CASRPQGISYGYTF. V gene TRBV28 combines with J gene TRBJ1-2, with 7 nucleotides matching TRBD1. CDR1 and CDR2 from the germline V gene are MDHEN and SYDVKM. J lost 4 bases, V lost 6 bases, and 8 bases had no gene match. The CDR3 length is 14 residues.

This chain links TRBV27 with TRBJ2-7; 8 positions agree with TRBD1. The CDR3 sequence is 15 residues long. The V gene's germline CDR1 is MNHEY and CDR2 SMNVEV (reference sequence). The V gene end was trimmed by 5 bases and the J gene end by 4 bases; junction bases not matched to a gene: 10. This chain's CDR3 is CASSATGTGRYEQYV. In DNA form, the CDR3 reads TGTGCCAGCAGTGCTACCGGGACAGGTCGATACGAGCAGTACGTC.